This T cell receptor beta chain was captured by sequencing in a study of blood T cell repertoires in COVID-19. Overall study: Collection of acute and convalescent COVID-19 samples took place in the United States, Italy and Spain. T cells, B-cell-depleted T cells, or PBMCs provided the cDNA or gDNA that served as material.

Losses at the gene ends were 3 bases for V and 4 bases for J; bases not matched to a gene: 13. The CDR3 consists of 17 residues. In the authors' methods: Reference gene primers were amplified, and this amplification served to estimate nucleated cell counts. TCRdb's table, derived via immunoSEQ multiplex PCR, lists solely in-frame clones and lacks some. V and J calls and clone size are given by that table; D and trimming were obtained from the DNA. The repertoire has about 100,000 clones, around 88% of them found once; the top ten carry 5%. The chain uses TRBV23-1 and TRBJ2-5; 8 positions agree with TRBD2. TRBV23-1 is an ORF, with its function uncertain. This sequence was found in a human donor in a cohort sampled during active COVID-19. The sequenced sample consisted of peripheral blood. This chain's CDR3 is CASSHPARGGRTETQYF. DNA of the CDR3: TGCGCCAGCAGTCACCCCGCCCGGGGCGGGAGGACAGAGACCCAGTACTTC.